This entry features one T cell receptor beta chain sequence. Relative to its sample, this clonotype is medium-sized (0.01 to 0.1%). What antigen it recognizes has not been identified. No qualities accompany the bases; no much larger clone lies one base away. Little can be read into the size of this beta chain, an off-target read in a library designed for alpha chains. Libraries were constructed by 5' RACE. Sequencing was performed on a NextSeq 500. The TCR library protocol attached a unique molecular identifier to each TCR cDNA molecule to allow correction of PCR and sequencing errors. On the authors' methods: Decombinator tools were used for TCR identification, UMI-based error correction and CDR3 extraction. Expanded TCRs were defined as those above a frequency of 2 per 1,000, corresponding to the top 1% of the tumor frequency distribution. Expanded tumor TCRs were classed as regional if statistically deemed absent (corrected P<0.05) from at least one tumor region, otherwise ubiquitous. Renyi diversity was computed with the R vegan package after each repertoire had been subsampled 100 times to 5,000 TCRs. CDR3 similarity networks were built from amino acid triplet string-kernel similarity, with CDR3s being connected when pairwise similarity was above 0.82. TCRdb ran its own pipeline on the public reads, namely fastp trimming at Q25 and MiXCR clone calling, and kept in-frame beta chains. Under each unique CDR3 protein, matching rows form one entry showing the most common genes and DNA. The V and J calls come from TCRdb's annotation, not from the publication. The sample table shows fewer than 8,500 distinct CDR3 sequences, and under 7.5% are seen once. Jointly, the top ten make up 18% of the sample.

This record comes from a study of spatial heterogeneity in lung cancer (dated by TCRdb to between 2017 and 2020). Describing the broader study: More beta-chain than alpha-chain transcripts were consistently detected, likely reflecting higher beta-chain transcript abundance. In the raw uncorrected reads, each unique combination of TCR and UMI appeared on average more than ten times. Both alpha and beta chains were TCR-sequenced in 200 or so tumor regions, approximately 67 matched nontumor lung samples and some 50 PBMC samples obtained at surgery. TCR transcript counts in tumor regions correlated strongly with a T cell transcriptional module score from matched bulk RNA-seq. Nonsynonymous mutation counts, determined by whole-exome sequencing of tumor tissue, were related to features of the TCR repertoire. The study quantitatively compared TCR alpha and beta repertoires across multiple tumor regions, matched nontumor lung and blood in non-small cell lung cancer. Study-wide conclusions, independent of this receptor: Counts of ubiquitous and regional expanded TCRs were found to correlate with counts of ubiquitous and regional nonsynonymous mutations, respectively. The tumor nonsynonymous mutation count correlated with the number of expanded intratumoral alpha and beta TCRs. Confirming at a functional level the hypothesis that regional TCRs recognize regional mutations was considered to require additional single-cell paired TCR alpha and beta sequencing. TCR-seq was estimated to cover only 6.5% to 9% of tumor T cells for alpha chains and approximately 13% for beta chains.

This specimen's time point label, per the study, means: sample taken at primary tumor resection. The donors were about 71 patients from the lung TRACERx cohort who had early-stage, untreated non-small cell lung cancer. TCR sequencing used whole RNA extracted from tumor and nontumor lung tissue, or from cryopreserved PBMC samples, without cell sorting. A patient was chosen for TCR sequencing only when enough RNA was available from at least two tumor regions. Before selection, tumor and adjacent nontumor lung specimens were reviewed by a lung pathologist. From the cysteine through the phenylalanine, the CDR3 covers 15 amino acids. Left in the record is the CDR3 DNA by itself, 45 bases read in frame from the first base. CDR1 DFQATT and CDR2 SNEGSKA were looked up in the germline V gene (reference sequence). V is clipped by 6 bases and J by 7 bases, and the sequence between their germline boundaries is 25 bases long.

This material consisted of lung tumor tissue, taken at surgery. The TCR sequence derives from a female donor with early-stage non-small cell lung cancer. The V and J genes are TRBV20-1 and TRBJ2-7, with a tentative D gene TRBD1 over 7 matching bases. The CDR3 protein sequence reads: CSASGQGDFFWEQYF. The nucleotides are TGCAGTGCATCAGGTCAGGGGGACTTTTTTTGGGAGCAGTACTTC.